This T cell receptor beta chain comes out of a study of blood T cell repertoires in COVID-19. Study overall: The cDNA or gDNA used as material had been derived from T cells, B-cell-depleted T cells, or PBMCs.

Authors' methods: Estimation of nucleated cell counts relied on the amplification of reference gene primers. Method: immunoSEQ multiplex PCR; TCRdb's copy keeps in-frame clones and lacks some. From that table come the V and J calls and clone size; the DNA was used to work out D and trimming. The profile shows some 90,000 clones, 90% of them singletons. Trimming took 3 bases from V and 4 from J, leaving 7 bases between them. The CDR3 totals 12 residues. In germline, CDR1 is MNHNS, CDR2 SASEGT. A single count supports this clone. The chain uses TRBV6-1 and TRBJ2-7; D is perhaps TRBD2 (5 bases). The sample comprised peripheral blood. The TCR was taken from a woman older than 75 with active or convalescent COVID-19. DNA for the CDR3: TGTGCCAGCAGTGACGGGGTGTACGAGCAGTACTTC. Translated: CASSDGVYEQYF.